This T cell receptor beta chain was captured in a study of cytomegalovirus exposure and HLA in healthy donors. Study observations and caveats: Overall, around 160 TCR beta chains were annotated as cytomegalovirus-associated.

V was clipped by 4 bases and J by 3 bases, with 22 bases between them. There are 18 residues in the CDR3. The germline V gene has CDR1 SEHNR and CDR2 FQNEAQ (reference sequence). Notes on this clone: The antigen is not known.

This PCR relied on a set of 60 Vbeta primers and 13 Jbeta primers. Using immunoSEQ multiplex PCR, the repertoire was profiled, and TCRdb retains in-frame clones only, with some absent. The data hold some 150,000 clones, with roughly 87% observed a single time. This rearrangement joins TRBV7-9 to TRBJ1-5; D perhaps matches TRBD1 (6 bases). The sequence was obtained from a man younger than 45 in good health and CMV-seropositive. The sequencing input was PBMCs. The CDR3 DNA follows: TGTGCCAGCAGCTACGCCATAAACGACAGGACTTTCAATCAGCCCCAGCATTTT. It codes for CASSYAINDRTFNQPQHF.